Sequencing of this TCR beta chain was carried out in a study of T cell responses to AZD1222 COVID-19 vaccine. Study-level background: Second-dose recipients at about 4 or about 12 weeks were treated as one pooled group.

Profiled with immunoSEQ multiplex PCR; TCRdb holds only in-frame clones, not every one. Seen here are roughly 100,000 clones, 91% observed once, and the top ten hold roughly 44%. Trimming cost V 6 bases and J 6 bases; bases outside gene matches: 11. The CDR3 covers 14 residues. Looked up from germline, CDR1 is SNHLY and CDR2 is FYNNEI. Notes on the study in general: Along spike, vaccine-associated CD4 TCRs were found throughout, with dominance at 160-218 and 743-854.

Points on this clone: What it recognizes is unknown.

V gene TRBV2 combines with J gene TRBJ2-7; 7 bases map to TRBD1. The sequence came from an adult in good health. The sequencing here drew on peripheral blood, taken on day 0 of AZD1222 vaccination. CDR3 DNA sequence: TGTGCCAGCAGACCTCAGGGGGTGGTGGGCGAGCAGTACTTC. This sequence encodes CASRPQGVVGEQYF.